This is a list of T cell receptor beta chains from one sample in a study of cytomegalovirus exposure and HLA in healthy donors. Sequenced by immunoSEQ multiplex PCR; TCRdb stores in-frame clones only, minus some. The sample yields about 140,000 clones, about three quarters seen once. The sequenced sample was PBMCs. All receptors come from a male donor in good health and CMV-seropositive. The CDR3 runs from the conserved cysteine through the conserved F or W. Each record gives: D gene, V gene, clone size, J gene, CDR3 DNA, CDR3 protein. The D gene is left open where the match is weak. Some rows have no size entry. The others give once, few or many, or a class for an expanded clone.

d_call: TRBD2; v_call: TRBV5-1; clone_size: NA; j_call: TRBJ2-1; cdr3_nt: TGCGCCAGCAGCCCCCGACTAGCGGGAGCTACCTCTAACAATGAGCAGTTCTTC; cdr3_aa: CASSPRLAGATSNNEQFF
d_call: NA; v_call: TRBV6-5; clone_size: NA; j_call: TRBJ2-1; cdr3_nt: TGTGCCAGCAGCACAGGACGACAGATGAATGAGCAGTTCTTC; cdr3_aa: CASSTGRQMNEQFF
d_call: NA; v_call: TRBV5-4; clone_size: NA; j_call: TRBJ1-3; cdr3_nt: TGTGCCAGCAGCCGGGACTCGAGCTCTGGAAACACCATATATTTT; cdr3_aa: CASSRDSSSGNTIYF
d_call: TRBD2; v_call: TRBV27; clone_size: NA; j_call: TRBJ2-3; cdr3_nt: TGTGCCAGCGAACTGACTAGCGGGAAAATTGATACGCAGTATTTT; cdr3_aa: CASELTSGKIDTQYF
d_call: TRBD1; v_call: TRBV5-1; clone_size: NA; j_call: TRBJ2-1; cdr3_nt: TGCGCCAGCAGCTTACAGGGGGCAGCTGAGAATGAGCAGTTCTTC; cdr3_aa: CASSLQGAAENEQFF
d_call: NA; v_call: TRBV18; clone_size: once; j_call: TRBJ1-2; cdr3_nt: TGTGCCAGCTCACCACCAGGTCTGGGGGCGAATGGCTACACCTTC; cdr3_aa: CASSPPGLGANGYTF
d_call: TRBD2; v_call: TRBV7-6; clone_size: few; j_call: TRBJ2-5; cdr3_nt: TGTGCCAGCAGCCCGAGACTTTCCGGGACTAGCGGGGGGGCCGTCGAGACCCAGTACTTC; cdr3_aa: CASSPRLSGTSGGAVETQYF
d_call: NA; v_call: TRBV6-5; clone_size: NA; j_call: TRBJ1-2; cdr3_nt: TGTGCCAGCAGCTTTCAGGGGTTCTATGGCTACACCTTC; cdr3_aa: CASSFQGFYGYTF
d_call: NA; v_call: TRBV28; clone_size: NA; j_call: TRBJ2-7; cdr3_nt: TGTGCCAGCAGTTTTCATAGCTACAGGGTAGGCTACGAGCAGTACTTC; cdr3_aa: CASSFHSYRVGYEQYF
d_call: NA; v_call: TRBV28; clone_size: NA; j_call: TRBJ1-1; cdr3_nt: TGTGCCAGCCGCGAGGGAGAGAACACTGAAGCTTTCTTT; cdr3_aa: CASREGENTEAFF
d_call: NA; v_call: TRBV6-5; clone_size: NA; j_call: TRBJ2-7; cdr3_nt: TGTGCCAGCAGTTATGGGCAGCCGGCCTTCTACGAGCAGTACTTC; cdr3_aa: CASSYGQPAFYEQYF
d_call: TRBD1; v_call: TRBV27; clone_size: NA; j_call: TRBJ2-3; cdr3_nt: TGTGCCAGCACCACTCAAAGGGGGCAGGGGGCCGGCACAGATACGCAGTATTTT; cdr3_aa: CASTTQRGQGAGTDTQYF
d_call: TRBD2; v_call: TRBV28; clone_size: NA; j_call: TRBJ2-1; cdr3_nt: TGTGCCAGCAGTCCGTTAGCGGGAGGGTCCTACAATGAGCAGTTCTTC; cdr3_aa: CASSPLAGGSYNEQFF
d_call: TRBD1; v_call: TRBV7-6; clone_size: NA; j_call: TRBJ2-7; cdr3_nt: TGTGCCAGCAGCCAGGGACGGGACAGGGAGGCCTACGAGCAGTACTTC; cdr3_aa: CASSQGRDREAYEQYF
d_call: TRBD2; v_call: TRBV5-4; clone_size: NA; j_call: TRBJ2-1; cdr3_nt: TGTGCCAGCAGCTTGGACGGACTAGCGGGGGGGCAGTTCTTC; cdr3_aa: CASSLDGLAGGQFF
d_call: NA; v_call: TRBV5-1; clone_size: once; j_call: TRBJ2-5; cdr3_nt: TGCGCCAGCAGCTTGGACAGGATTACACAAGAGACCCAGTACTTC; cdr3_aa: CASSLDRITQETQYF
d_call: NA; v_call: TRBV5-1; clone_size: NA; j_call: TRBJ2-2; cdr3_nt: TGCGCCAGCAGCCGCCACGAGAGGACCGGGGAGCTGTTTTTT; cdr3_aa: CASSRHERTGELFF
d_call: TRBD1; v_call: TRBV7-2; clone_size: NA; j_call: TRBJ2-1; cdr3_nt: TGTGCCAGCAGCCCCGACAGGGGACCTTACAATGAGCAGTTCTTC; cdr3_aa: CASSPDRGPYNEQFF
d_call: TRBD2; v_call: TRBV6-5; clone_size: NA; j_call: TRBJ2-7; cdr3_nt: TGTGCCAGCAGTTACGGCGCAAGCGGGGGACGCTACGAGCAGTACTTC; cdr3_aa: CASSYGASGGRYEQYF
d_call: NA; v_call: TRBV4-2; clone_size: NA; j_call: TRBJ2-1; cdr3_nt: TGTGCCAGCAGCCCCGATTTCGTCGGGGTGAGCTCCTACAATGAGCAGTTCTTC; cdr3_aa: CASSPDFVGVSSYNEQFF
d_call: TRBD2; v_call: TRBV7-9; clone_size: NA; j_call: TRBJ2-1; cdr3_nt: TGTGCCAGCAGCCTAAAGCGGGATATCTCCAATGAGCAGTTCTTC; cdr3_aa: CASSLKRDISNEQFF
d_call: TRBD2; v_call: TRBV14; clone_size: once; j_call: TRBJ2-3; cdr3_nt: TGTGCCAGCAGCCAAATGGCGGGAGGTCCCACAGATACGCAGTATTTT; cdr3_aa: CASSQMAGGPTDTQYF
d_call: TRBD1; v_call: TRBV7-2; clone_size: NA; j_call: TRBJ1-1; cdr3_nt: TGTGCCAGCAGCTTAGGGTCTTTGTGGGACAGGGTCGAGAACACTGAAGCTTTCTTT; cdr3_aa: CASSLGSLWDRVENTEAFF
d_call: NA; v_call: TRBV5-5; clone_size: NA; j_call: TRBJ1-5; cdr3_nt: TGTGCCAGCAGCTTGGCTCTTCAGGGGCGCAATCAGCCCCAGCATTTT; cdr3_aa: CASSLALQGRNQPQHF
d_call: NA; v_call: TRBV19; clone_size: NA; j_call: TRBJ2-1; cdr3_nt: TGTGCCTGTTCCCCGGGGTCTTCGGGATCCTACAATGAGCAGTTCTTC; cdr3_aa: CACSPGSSGSYNEQFF
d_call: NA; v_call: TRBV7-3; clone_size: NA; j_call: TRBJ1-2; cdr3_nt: TGTGCCAGCAGCTTATCGGGTGATGGCTACACCTTC; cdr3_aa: CASSLSGDGYTF
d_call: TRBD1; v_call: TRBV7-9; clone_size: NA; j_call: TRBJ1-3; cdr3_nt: TGTTCCAGCAGCGAAACGGGACAGGGGGATGGAAACACCATATATTTT; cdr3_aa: CSSSETGQGDGNTIYF
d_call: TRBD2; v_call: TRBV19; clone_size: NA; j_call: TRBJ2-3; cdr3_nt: TGTGCCAGTATGGGCGGGAGGGCCGGAGATACGCAGTATTTT; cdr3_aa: CASMGGRAGDTQYF
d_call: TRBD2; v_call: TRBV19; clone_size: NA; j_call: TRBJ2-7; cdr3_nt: TGTGCCAGTAGGGGGCTAGCGGGGGGCGACTACGAGCAGTACTTC; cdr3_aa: CASRGLAGGDYEQYF
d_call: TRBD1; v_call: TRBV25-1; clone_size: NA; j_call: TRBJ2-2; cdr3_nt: TGTGCCAGTGGACAGGGAGACACCGGGGAGCTGTTTTTT; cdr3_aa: CASGQGDTGELFF
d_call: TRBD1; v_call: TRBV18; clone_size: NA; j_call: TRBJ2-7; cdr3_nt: TGTGCCAGCTCGGGACAGGGCTACGAGCAGTACTTC; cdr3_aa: CASSGQGYEQYF
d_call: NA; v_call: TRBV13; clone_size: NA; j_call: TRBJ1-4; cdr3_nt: TGTGCCAGCAGCTCACGGACAGAGGGGGACGAAAAACTGTTTTTT; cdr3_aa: CASSSRTEGDEKLFF
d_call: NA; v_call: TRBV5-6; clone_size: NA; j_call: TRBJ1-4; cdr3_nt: TGTGCCAGCAGCTTGTCCGCCCTAGGATTTAATGAAAAACTGTTTTTT; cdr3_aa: CASSLSALGFNEKLFF
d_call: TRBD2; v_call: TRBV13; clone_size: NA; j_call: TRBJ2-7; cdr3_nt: TGTGCCAGCAGCTTAGCGAGCGGGGGCCTCTACGAGCAGTACTTC; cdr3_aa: CASSLASGGLYEQYF
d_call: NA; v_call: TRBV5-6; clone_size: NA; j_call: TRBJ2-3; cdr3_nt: TGTGCCAGCAGTCTGGGAGTAACCACAGATACGCAGTATTTT; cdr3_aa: CASSLGVTTDTQYF
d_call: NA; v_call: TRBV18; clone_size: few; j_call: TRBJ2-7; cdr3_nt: TGTGCCAGCTCACCACCGAGCTCCTACGAGCAGTACTTC; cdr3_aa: CASSPPSSYEQYF
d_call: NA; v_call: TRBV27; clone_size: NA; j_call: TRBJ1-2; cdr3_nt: TGTGCCAGCAGTTTATCCTGGGTAGCGGAGAATGGCTACACCTTC; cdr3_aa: CASSLSWVAENGYTF
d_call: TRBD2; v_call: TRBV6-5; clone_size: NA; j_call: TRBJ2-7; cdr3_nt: TGTGCCAGCAGCGCTAGCGGGGAAACCTACGAGCAGTACTTC; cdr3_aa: CASSASGETYEQYF
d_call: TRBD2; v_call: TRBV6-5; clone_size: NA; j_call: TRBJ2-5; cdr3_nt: TGTGCCAGCAGTTACTCGACTAGCGGGGGGTTGGCCCAGTACTTC; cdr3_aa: CASSYSTSGGLAQYF
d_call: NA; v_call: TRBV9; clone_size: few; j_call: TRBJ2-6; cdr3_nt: TGTGCCAGCAGCCCCGGGACTCACCTTTTGGGGGCCAACGTCCTGACTTTC; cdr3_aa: CASSPGTHLLGANVLTF
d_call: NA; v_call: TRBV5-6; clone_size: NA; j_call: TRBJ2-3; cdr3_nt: TGTGCCAGCAGCTGGGCAGCTCCAGATACGCAGTATTTT; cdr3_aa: CASSWAAPDTQYF
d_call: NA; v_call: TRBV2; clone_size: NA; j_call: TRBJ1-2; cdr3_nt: TGTGCCAGCAGTCCCTCAGGGTCTGGCTACACCTTC; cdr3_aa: CASSPSGSGYTF
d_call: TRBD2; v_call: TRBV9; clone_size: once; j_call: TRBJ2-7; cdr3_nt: TGTGCCAGCAGCGTAGGGCTAGCGGGAGACCCCCGGTACGAGCAGTACTTC; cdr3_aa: CASSVGLAGDPRYEQYF
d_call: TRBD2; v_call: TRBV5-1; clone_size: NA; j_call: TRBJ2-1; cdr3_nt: TGCGCCAGCAGCCTGCGGCTGGGCGGGGGGCCAGGGAATGAGCAGTTCTTC; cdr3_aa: CASSLRLGGGPGNEQFF
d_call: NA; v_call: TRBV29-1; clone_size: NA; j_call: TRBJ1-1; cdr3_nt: TGCAGCGTTGTGGCAGGGGATCGAAACACTGAAGCTTTCTTT; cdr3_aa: CSVVAGDRNTEAFF
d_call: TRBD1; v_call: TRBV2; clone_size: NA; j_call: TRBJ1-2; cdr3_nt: TGTGCCAGCAGTTCAAACCGGGACAGCTATGGCTACACCTTC; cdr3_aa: CASSSNRDSYGYTF